Listed below are T cell receptor beta chains from one sample, sequenced in a study of blood T cell repertoires in COVID-19. Libraries were prepared by immunoSEQ multiplex PCR; TCRdb keeps only in-frame clonotypes and omits some of them. Among a few hundred thousand clones listed, roughly 90% were seen once. Sequencing was done on a sample of peripheral blood. These receptors all stem from a woman in her 30s with COVID-19, enrolled during active disease. Both conserved end residues are part of each CDR3. A D gene is named only where the DNA matches it firmly. The size of a clone is reported for some rows only, either as once, few or many, or as a class for expanded clones.

abundance	j_gene	v_gene	d_gene	len	CDR3nt	CDR3aa
once	TRBJ2-5	TRBV20-1	TRBD2	13	TGCAGTGCTAGTCCGGGGGGGGTTGAGACCCAGTACTTC	CSASPGGVETQYF
.	TRBJ1-1	TRBV6-5	.	11	TGTGCCAGCACTTTGTACACTGAAGCTTTCTTT	CASTLYTEAFF
.	TRBJ2-7	TRBV6-5	.	14	TGTGCCAGCAGTTACTTTGTTTGGGAGGACGAGCAGTACTTC	CASSYFVWEDEQYF
.	TRBJ1-1	TRBV6-5	TRBD1	15	TGTGCCAGCAAAGCCGGGACAGGGGGTAACACTGAAGCTTTCTTT	CASKAGTGGNTEAFF
.	TRBJ1-1	TRBV12-3/TRBV12-4	.	13	TGTGCCAGCAGCTTCAGCGGTCGAGGAGAAGCTTTCTTT	CASSFSGRGEAFF
.	TRBJ2-3	TRBV7-6	.	15	TGTGCCAGCAGCTTGTCTGGCCGGGAATCAGATACGCAGTATTTT	CASSLSGRESDTQYF
.	TRBJ1-1	TRBV6-1	TRBD1	16	TGTGCCAGCAGTGAGGTCAGGGGGGATCTGAACACTGAAGCTTTCTTT	CASSEVRGDLNTEAFF
.	TRBJ2-1	TRBV9	.	15	TGTGCCAGCAGCGTAGGGTCACTAAAGTACAATGAGCAGTTCTTC	CASSVGSLKYNEQFF
.	TRBJ2-1	TRBV7-2	.	14	TGTGCCAGCAGCTGGGACAATGAGAACAATGAGCAGTTCTTC	CASSWDNENNEQFF
.	TRBJ2-5	TRBV7-8	TRBD2	16	TGTGCCAGCAGCCCAAGACTAGCGCGCATCCAAGAGACCCAGTACTTC	CASSPRLARIQETQYF
.	TRBJ1-2	TRBV12-3/TRBV12-4	.	11	TGTGCCAGCAGTTTATACCGGGACACCTCTTTC	CASSLYRDTSF
few	TRBJ2-5	TRBV7-9	.	15	TGTGCCAGCAGCTTAGACGGGGGGCTCCAAGAGACCCAGTACTTC	CASSLDGGLQETQYF
.	TRBJ2-1	TRBV5-1	.	15	TGCGCCAGCAGCTTGACGGGATTAGCCTACAATGAGCAGTTCTTC	CASSLTGLAYNEQFF
.	TRBJ1-1	TRBV27	.	15	TGTGCCAGCATAGCCCTAACAGCGGTCAATTGGGGAGCTTTCTTT	CASIALTAVNWGAFF
.	TRBJ2-2	TRBV6-5	.	13	TGTGCCAGCAGTTATACAGGAACCGGGGAGCTGTTTTTT	CASSYTGTGELFF
.	TRBJ1-6	TRBV27	.	12	TGTGCCAGCAGTATGGGAGGCGCACCCCTCCACTTT	CASSMGGAPLHF